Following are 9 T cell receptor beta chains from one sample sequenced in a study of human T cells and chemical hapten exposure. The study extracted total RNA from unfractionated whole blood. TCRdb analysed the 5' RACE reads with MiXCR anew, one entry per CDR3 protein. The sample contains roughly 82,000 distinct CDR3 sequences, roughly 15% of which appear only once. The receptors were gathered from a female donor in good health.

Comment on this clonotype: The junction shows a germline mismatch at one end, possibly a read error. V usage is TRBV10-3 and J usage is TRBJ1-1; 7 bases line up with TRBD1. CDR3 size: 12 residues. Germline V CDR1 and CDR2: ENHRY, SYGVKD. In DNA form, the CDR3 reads TGTGCCATCAGAACCAACGACAGGGCCTTTGGGTTT. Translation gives CAIRTNDRAFGF.

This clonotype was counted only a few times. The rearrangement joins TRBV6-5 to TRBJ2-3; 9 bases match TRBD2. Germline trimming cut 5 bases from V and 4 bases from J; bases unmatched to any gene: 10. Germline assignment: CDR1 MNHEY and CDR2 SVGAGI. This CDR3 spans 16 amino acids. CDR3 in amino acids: CASSPPPGLAADTQYF. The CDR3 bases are TGTGCCAGCAGTCCCCCCCCGGGACTAGCTGCAGATACGCAGTATTTT.

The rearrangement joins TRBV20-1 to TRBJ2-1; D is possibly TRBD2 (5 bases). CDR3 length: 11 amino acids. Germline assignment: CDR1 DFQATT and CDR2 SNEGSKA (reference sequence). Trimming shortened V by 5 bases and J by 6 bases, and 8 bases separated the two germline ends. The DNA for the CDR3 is TGCAGTGCTGAGGGTGCCAATGAGCAGTTCTTC. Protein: CSAEGANEQFF.

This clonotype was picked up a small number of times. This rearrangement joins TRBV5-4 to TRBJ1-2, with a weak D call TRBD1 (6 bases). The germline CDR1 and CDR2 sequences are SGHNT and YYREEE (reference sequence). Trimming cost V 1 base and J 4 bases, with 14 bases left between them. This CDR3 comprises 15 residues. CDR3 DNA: TGTGCCAGCAGCTTGCCAGGGGAACGTAGCTATGGCTACACCTTC. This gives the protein CASSLPGERSYGYTF. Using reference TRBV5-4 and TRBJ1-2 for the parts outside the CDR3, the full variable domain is ETGVTQSPTHLIKTRGQQVTLRCSSQSGHNTVSWYQQALGQGPQFIFQYYREEENGRGNFPPRFSGLQFPNYSSELNVNALELDDSALYLCASSLPGERSYGYTFGSGTRLTVV.

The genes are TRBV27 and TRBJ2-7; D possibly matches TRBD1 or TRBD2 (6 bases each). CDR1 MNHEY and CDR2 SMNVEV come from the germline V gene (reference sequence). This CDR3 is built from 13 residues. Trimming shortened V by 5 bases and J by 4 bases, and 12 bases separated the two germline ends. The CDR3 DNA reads TGTGCCAGCAGTGTAGCGGACAGATACGAGCAGTACTTC. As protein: CASSVADRYEQYF.

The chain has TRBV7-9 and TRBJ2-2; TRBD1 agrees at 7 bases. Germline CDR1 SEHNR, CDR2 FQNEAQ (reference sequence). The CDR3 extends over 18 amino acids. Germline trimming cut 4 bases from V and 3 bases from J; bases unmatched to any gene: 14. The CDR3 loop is CASSSPTSTGRDTGELFF. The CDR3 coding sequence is TGTGCCAGCAGCTCCCCAACTTCGACAGGGCGGGACACCGGGGAGCTGTTTTTT.

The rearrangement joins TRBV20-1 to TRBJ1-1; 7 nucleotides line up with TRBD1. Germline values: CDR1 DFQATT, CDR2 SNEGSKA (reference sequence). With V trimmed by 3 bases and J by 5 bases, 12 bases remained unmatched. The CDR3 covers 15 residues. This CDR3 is CSASSLRDRETEAFF. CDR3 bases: TGCAGTGCTAGCAGCCTACGGGACAGAGAGACTGAAGCTTTCTTT.

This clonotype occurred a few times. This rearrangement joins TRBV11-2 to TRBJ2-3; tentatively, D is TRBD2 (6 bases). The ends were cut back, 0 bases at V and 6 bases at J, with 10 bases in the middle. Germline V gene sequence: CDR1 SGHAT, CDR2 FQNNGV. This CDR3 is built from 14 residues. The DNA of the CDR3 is TGTGCCAGCAGCTTAGAGGAGGGGTTCGATACGCAGTATTTT. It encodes CASSLEEGFDTQYF.

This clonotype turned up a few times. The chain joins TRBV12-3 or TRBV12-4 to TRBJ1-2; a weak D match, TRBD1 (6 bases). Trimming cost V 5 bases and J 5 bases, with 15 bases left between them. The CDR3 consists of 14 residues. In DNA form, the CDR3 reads TGTGCCAGCAGTGCCGGGACAATCAATTATGGCTACACCTTC. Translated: CASSAGTINYGYTF.